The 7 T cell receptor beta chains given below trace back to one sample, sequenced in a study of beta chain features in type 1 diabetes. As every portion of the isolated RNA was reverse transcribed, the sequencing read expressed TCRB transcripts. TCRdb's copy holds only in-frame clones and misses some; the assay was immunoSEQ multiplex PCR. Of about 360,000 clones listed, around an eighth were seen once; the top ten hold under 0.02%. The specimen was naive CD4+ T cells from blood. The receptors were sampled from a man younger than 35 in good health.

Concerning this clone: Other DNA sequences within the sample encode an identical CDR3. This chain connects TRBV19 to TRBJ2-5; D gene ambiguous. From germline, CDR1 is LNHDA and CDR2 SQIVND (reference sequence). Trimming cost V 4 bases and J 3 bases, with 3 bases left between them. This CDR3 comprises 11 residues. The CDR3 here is CASSTEETQYF. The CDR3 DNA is TGTGCCAGTAGTACGGAAGAGACCCAGTACTTC. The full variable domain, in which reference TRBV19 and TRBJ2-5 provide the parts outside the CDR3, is DGGITQSPKYLFRKEGQNVTLSCEQNLNHDAMYWYRQDPGQGLRLIYYSQIVNDFQKGDIAEGYSVSREKKESFPLTVTSAQKNPTAFYLCASSTEETQYFGPGTRLLVL.

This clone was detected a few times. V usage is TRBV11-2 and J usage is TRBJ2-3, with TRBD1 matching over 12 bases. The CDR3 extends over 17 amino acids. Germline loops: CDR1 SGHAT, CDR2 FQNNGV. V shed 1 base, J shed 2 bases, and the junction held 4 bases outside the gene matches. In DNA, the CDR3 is TGTGCCAGCAGCTTAGGGGGGACAGGGGGCCTCACAGATACGCAGTATTTT. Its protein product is CASSLGGTGGLTDTQYF.

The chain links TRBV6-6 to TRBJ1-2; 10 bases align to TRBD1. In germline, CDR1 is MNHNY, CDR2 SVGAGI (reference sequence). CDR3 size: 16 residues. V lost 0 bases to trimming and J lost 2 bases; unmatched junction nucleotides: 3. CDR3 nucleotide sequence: TGTGCCAGCAGTTACTCGGGGACAGGGGTGAACTATGGCTACACCTTC. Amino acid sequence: CASSYSGTGVNYGYTF.

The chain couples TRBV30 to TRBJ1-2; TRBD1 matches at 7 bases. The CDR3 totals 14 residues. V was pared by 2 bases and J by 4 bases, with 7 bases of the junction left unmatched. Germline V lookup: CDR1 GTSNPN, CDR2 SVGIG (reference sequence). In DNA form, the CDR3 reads TGTGCCTGGAGTCCGGAGGGGGCAGGCTATGGCTACACCTTC. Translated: CAWSPEGAGYGYTF.

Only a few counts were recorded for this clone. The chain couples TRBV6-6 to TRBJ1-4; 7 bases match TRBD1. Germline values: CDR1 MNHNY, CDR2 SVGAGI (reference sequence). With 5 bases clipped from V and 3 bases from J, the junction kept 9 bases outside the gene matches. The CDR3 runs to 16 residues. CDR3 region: CASSGRTGESNEKLFF. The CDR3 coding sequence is TGTGCCAGCAGTGGAAGGACAGGCGAATCTAATGAAAAACTGTTTTTT.

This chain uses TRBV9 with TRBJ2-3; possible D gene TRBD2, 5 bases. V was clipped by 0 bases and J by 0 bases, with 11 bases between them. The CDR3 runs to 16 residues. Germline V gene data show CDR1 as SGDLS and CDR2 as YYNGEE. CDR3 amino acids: CASSVGLRISTDTQYF. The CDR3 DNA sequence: TGTGCCAGCAGCGTAGGACTACGAATAAGCACAGATACGCAGTATTTT.

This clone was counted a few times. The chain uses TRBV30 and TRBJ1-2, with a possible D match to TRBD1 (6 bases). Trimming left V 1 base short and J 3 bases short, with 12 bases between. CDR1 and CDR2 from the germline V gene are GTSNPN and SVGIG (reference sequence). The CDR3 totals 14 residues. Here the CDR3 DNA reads TGTGCCTGGAGTGAGGCAGGGGTGGACTATGGCTACACCTTC. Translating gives CAWSEAGVDYGYTF. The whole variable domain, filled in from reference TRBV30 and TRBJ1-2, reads SQTIHQWPATLVQPVGSPLSLECTVEGTSNPNLYWYRQAAGRGLQLLFYSVGIGQISSEVPQNLSASRPQDRQFILSSKKLLLSDSGFYLCAWSEAGVDYGYTFGSGTRLTVV.